This T cell receptor (beta chain) was captured in a study of metastatic and nonmetastatic thyroid tumors. TCRdb re-processed the PCR reads through MiXCR. Here the sample spans 30,000 to 35,000 clones, over 20% being singletons. The V gene's germline CDR1 is DFQATT and CDR2 SNEGSKA (reference sequence). V lost 1 base and J lost 10; bases outside the gene matches: 6. The CDR3 is made up of 14 amino acids. At least ten counts were recorded for this clone. The antigen is not known. Study-level findings and limits: Reported TCR beta diversity, measured in blood and tumor, was significantly higher for malignant thyroid tumors than for benign nodules.

Each patient came to thyroid surgery without any prior treatment (of any kind). This TCR was sampled from a male donor with papillary thyroid cancer or a benign thyroid nodule (not recorded which). Some clones in this sample may be carry-over from other donors' samples. Sequencing was performed on tumor tissue. The rearrangement uses TRBV20-1 and TRBJ2-1, with TRBD2 identical over 11 bases. Here the CDR3 reads CSARGLAGHGEQFF. CDR3 in DNA: TGCAGTGCTAGAGGACTAGCGGGGCATGGAGAGCAGTTCTTC.